This T cell receptor (beta chain) emerged from a study of cytomegalovirus exposure and HLA in healthy donors. Findings and limits, study-wide: With high specificity and sensitivity, the classifier reportedly diagnosed cytomegalovirus status. The study flagged around 150 TCR beta chains as cytomegalovirus-associated.

For this clone: Antigen: not known.

Per the germline V gene, CDR1 is LNHDA and CDR2 is SQIVND (reference sequence). The CDR3 has 16 residues. Trimming removed 5 bases from V and 0 bases from J, with 14 bases in between. The data were produced by immunoSEQ multiplex PCR, yet TCRdb's version contains in-frame clones alone and is incomplete. The repertoire holds roughly 56,000 clones, with 85% to 95% as singletons. The source is a man between 18 and 35 years old in good health and CMV-seronegative. The V gene is TRBV19, the J gene TRBJ2-1; TRBD2 is a possible D gene (5 bases). Specimen: PBMCs. CDR3 in amino acids: CASSPFRRSSYNEQFF. DNA of the CDR3: TGTGCCAGTAGTCCATTTAGGAGGAGCTCCTACAATGAGCAGTTCTTC.